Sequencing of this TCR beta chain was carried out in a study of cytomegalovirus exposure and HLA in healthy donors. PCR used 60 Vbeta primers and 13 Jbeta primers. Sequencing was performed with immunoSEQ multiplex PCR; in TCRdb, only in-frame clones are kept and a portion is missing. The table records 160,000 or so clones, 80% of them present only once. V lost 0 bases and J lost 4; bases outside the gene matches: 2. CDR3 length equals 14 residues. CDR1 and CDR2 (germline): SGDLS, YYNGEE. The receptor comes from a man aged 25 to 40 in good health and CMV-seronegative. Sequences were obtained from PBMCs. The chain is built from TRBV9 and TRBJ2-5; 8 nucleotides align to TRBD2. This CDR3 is CASSVDGRGETQYF. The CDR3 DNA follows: TGTGCCAGCAGCGTAGACGGGAGGGGAGAGACCCAGTACTTC.